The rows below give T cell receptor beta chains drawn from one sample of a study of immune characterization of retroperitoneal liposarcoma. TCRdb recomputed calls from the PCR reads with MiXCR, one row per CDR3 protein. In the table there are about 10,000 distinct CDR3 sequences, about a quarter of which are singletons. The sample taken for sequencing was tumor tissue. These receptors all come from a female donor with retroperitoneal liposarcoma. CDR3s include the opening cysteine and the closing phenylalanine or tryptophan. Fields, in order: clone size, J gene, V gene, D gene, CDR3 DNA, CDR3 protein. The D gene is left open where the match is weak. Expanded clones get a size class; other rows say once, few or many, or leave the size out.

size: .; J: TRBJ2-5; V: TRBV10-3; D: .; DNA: TGTGCCATCAGAGCCACAGGGACTCAAGAGACCCAGTACTTC; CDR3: CAIRATGTQETQYF
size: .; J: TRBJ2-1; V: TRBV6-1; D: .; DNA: TGTGCCAGCAGTCCGGGGAGTGGGGCCAATGAGCAGTTCTTC; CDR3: CASSPGSGANEQFF
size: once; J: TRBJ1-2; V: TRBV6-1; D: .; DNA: TGTGCCAGCAGTGAACCGGGGGGGGGTTATGGCTACACCTTC; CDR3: CASSEPGGGYGYTF
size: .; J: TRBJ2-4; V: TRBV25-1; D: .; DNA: TGTGCCAGCAGTGAAGAGGGTCTAGTCCATGAGCAGTACTTC; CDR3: CASSEEGLVHEQYF
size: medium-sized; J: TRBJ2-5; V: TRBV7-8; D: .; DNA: TGTGCCAGCAGCTTAGGGACTAACAATGAGCAGTACTTC; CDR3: CASSLGTNNEQYF
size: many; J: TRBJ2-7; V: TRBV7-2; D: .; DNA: TGTGCCAGCAGCCGGACGTCAAGCTCCTACAATGAGCAGTACTTC; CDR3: CASSRTSSSYNEQYF
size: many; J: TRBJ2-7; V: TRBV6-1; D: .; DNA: TGTGCCAGCAGCCCTCGTGGAGGTTTCCACGAGCAGTACTTC; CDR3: CASSPRGGFHEQYF
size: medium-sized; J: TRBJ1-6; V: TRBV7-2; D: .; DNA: TGTGCCAGCAGCTGGGGGCGGGTTAGTAATTCACCCCTCCACTTT; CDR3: CASSWGRVSNSPLHF
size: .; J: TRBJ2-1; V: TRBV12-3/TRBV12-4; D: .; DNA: TGTGCCAGCAGGCCCTTTCTCGGTGAGCAGTTCTTC; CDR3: CASRPFLGEQFF
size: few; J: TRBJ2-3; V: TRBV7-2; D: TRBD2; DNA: TGTGCCAGCAGCTTTAGCGGGAGCCGCGGTACGCAGTATTTT; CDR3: CASSFSGSRGTQYF
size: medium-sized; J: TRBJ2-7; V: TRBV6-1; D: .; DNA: TGTGCCAGCAGTCTTCCCCACGGGATGACCTACGAGCAGTACTTC; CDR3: CASSLPHGMTYEQYF
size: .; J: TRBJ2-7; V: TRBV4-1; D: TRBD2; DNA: TGCGCCAGCAGCCAAGGACTAGCGGGAGCCTACGAGCAGTACTTC; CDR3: CASSQGLAGAYEQYF
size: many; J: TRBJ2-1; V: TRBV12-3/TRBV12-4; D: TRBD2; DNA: TGTGCCAGCAGTCCCCGGGGGGACGAGCAGTTCTTC; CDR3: CASSPRGDEQFF
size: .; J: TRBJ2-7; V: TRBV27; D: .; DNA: TGTGCCAGCAGTTCCACCGGGGCCGGGGAGAATGAGCAGTACTTC; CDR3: CASSSTGAGENEQYF
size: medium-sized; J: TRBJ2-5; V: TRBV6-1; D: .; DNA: TGTGCCAGCAGGCTGAATCAAGAGACCCAGTACTTC; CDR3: CASRLNQETQYF
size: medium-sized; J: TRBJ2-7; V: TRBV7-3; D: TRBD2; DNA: TGTGCCAGCAGCGAAGGGACTAGCGTAGACAATGAGCAGTACTTC; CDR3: CASSEGTSVDNEQYF
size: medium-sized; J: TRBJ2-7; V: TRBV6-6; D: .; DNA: TGTGCCAGCAGTTACTTGGCTGAGTCGGCTTACAATGAGCAGTACTTC; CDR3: CASSYLAESAYNEQYF
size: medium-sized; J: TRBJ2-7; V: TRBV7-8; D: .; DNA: TGTGCCAGCAGCTCCCCGGAAGGGTTTCCCGAGCAGTACTTC; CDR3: CASSSPEGFPEQYF
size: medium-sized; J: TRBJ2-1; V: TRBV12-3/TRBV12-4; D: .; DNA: TGTGCCAGCACCATTAGCGGAACCTACAATGAGCAGTTCTTC; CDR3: CASTISGTYNEQFF
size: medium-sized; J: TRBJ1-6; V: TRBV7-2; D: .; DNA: TGTGCCAGCAGCTTAGGCAGGAATTCACCCCTCCACTTT; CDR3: CASSLGRNSPLHF
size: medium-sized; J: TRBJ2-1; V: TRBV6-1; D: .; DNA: TGTGCCAGCTTCGCACCCGCCGGCAGTGAGCAGTTCTTC; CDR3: CASFAPAGSEQFF
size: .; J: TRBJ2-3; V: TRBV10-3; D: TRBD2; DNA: TGTGCCATCAGATCGACGCTAGCGGCTAGCACAGATACGCAGTATTTT; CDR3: CAIRSTLAASTDTQYF
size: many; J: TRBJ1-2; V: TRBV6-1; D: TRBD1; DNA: TGTGCCAGCAGTCCCCAGGGAGGGGGCAGTGGCTACACCTTC; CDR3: CASSPQGGGSGYTF
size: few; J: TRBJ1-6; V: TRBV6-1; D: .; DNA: TGTGCCAGCAGTGAAGCTCCGGCCGGGGGTTCACCCCTCCACTTT; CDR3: CASSEAPAGGSPLHF
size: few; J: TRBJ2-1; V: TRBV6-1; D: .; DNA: TGTGCCAGCAGTGCATTGACCGGGACACACGCCTACGAGCAGTTCTTC; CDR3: CASSALTGTHAYEQFF
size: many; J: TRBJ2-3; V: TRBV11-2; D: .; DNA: TGTGCCAGCAGCTCCCGGGACCCGAGGGCAGATACGCAGTATTTT; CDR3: CASSSRDPRADTQYF
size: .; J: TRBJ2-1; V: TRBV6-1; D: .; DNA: TGTGCCAGCACCCCCACTAGCCGGAGCTCCTACGAGCAGTTCTTC; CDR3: CASTPTSRSSYEQFF
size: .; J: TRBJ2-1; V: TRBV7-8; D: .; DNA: TGTGCCAGCAGCTTAAGCCAGGGCGGCCGTACCTACAATGAGCAGTTCTTC; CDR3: CASSLSQGGRTYNEQFF
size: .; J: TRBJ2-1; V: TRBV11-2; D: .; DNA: TGTGCCAGCAGCCGACAGGCGGGGGCCAAAAACATTCAGTTCTTC; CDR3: CASSRQAGAKNIQFF
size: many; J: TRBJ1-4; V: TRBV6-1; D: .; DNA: TGTGCCAGCAGGCCTCCTGGGACAAGTAATGAAAAACTGTTTTTT; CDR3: CASRPPGTSNEKLFF
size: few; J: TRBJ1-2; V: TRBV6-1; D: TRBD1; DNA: TGTGCCAGCAGTGACGGACAGGGCGGGGAAGGCTACACCTTC; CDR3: CASSDGQGGEGYTF
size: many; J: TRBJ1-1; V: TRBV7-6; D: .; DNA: TGTGCCAGCAGCTTAGACGCAGGGGTCGCTGAGAACACTGAAGCTTTCTTT; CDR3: CASSLDAGVAENTEAFF
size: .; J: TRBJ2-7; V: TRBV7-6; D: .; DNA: TGTGCCAGCAGCTTAGGTCGCCAGGGACCACCCTACGAGCAGTACTTC; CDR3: CASSLGRQGPPYEQYF
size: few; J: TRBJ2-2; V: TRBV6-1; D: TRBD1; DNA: TGTGCCACCCGAAGGGGGCGATTGGGAACCGGGGAGCTGTTTTTT; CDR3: CATRRGRLGTGELFF
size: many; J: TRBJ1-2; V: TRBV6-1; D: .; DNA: TGTGCCAGCAGGCGGGACACGAGCGTTAACTATGGCTACACCTTC; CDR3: CASRRDTSVNYGYTF
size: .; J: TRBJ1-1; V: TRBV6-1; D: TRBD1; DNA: TGTGCCAGCAGACCGGGACAGGGGGCTTTTGAAGCTTTCTTT; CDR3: CASRPGQGAFEAFF
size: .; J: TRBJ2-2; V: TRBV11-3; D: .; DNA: TGTGCCAGCAGCTTCGCCTTTGGGGCGAACACCGGGGAGCTGTTTTTT; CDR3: CASSFAFGANTGELFF
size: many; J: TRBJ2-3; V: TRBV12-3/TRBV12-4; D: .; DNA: TGTGCCAGCAGTTTCAGGGGAAGGAGTACAGATACGCAGTATTTT; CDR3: CASSFRGRSTDTQYF
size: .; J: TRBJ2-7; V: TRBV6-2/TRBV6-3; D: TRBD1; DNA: TGTGCCAGCAGAAACCCCTGGCCGGGACAGGGTTTATGGAATGAGCAGTACTTC; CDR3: CASRNPWPGQGLWNEQYF
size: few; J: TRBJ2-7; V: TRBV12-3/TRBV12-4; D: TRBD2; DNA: TGTGCCAGCAGTCCGCTACTAGCGGGAGGGACCTACGAGCAGTACTTC; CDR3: CASSPLLAGGTYEQYF
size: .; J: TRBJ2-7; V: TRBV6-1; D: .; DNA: TGTGCCAGCAGAGCGGAGGAGGTTGGCTACGAGCAGTACTTC; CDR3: CASRAEEVGYEQYF
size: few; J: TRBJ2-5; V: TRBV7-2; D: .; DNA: TGTGCCAGCAGCTTAGCGGCTATGGAGACCCAGTACTTC; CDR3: CASSLAAMETQYF
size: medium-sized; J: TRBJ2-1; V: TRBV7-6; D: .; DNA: TGTGCCAGCAGCTTAGAGGCCGTCGGATACAATGAGCAGTTCTTC; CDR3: CASSLEAVGYNEQFF
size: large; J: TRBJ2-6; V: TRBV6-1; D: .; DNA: TGTGCCAGCAGTGTACAGGGTGCTGGGGCCAACGTCCTGACTTTC; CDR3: CASSVQGAGANVLTF
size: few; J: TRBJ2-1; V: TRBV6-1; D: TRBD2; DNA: TGTGCCAGCAGTGAACGGGAGGCCGAGACCCAGTTCTTC; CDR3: CASSEREAETQFF
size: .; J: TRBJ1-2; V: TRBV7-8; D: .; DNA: TGTGCCAGCAGACAAAGCCCAGGCTATGGCTACACCTTC; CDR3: CASRQSPGYGYTF
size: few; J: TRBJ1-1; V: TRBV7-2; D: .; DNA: TGTGCCAGCAGCCCCTTTAAGTCAGCGAACACTGAAGCTTTCTTT; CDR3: CASSPFKSANTEAFF
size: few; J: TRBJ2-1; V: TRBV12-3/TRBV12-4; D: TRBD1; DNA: TGTGCCAGCAGACAAGGGACAGTATACAATGAGCAGTTCTTC; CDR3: CASRQGTVYNEQFF
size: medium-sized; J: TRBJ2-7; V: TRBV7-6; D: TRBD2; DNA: TGTGCCAGCAGCTTAGAGGGCGGGAGCCGGGAGCAGTACTTC; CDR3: CASSLEGGSREQYF
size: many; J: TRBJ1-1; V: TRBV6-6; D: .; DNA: TGTGCCAGCAGTTACTCGAACAAGGGGAACACTGAAGCTTTCTTT; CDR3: CASSYSNKGNTEAFF
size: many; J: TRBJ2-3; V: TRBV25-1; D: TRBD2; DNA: TGTGCCACCCGGGGGGGGGTGGGCACAGATACGCAGTATTTT; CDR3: CATRGGVGTDTQYF
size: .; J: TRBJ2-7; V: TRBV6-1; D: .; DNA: TGTGCCAGCCGCTGGGGGTACAATGAGCAGTACTTC; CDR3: CASRWGYNEQYF
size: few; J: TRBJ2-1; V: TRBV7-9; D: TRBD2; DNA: TGTGCCAGCAGCTTAGAGAGCGGGAGGATAGGCGGTGAGCAGTTCTTC; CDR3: CASSLESGRIGGEQFF